This is a list of T cell receptor beta chains from one sample in a study of OX40 agonist ivuxolimab in advanced cancers. Some clones are missing from TCRdb's copy, which holds only in-frame ones; the method was immunoSEQ multiplex PCR. The profile shows approximately 13,000 clones, under 90% of them singletons. The material was CD4+ or CD8+ T cells sorted from blood, obtained in a trial of the OX40 agonist ivuxolimab. These receptors were collected from an adult with an advanced solid tumor such as melanoma, head and neck, liver or kidney cancer. Both conserved end residues are part of each CDR3. The order of the fields is clone size, D gene, V gene, J gene, CDR3 protein, CDR3 DNA. D genes are given only for firm matches. Rows give clone size only sometimes, using once, few, many, or a class for an expanded clone.

few	NA	TRBV19	TRBJ1-6	CASSIEETGGTPLHF	TGTGCCAGTAGTATAGAGGAGACCGGTGGTACACCCCTCCACTTT
NA	NA	TRBV4-1	TRBJ2-1	CASSQDPARGQFF	TGCGCCAGCAGCCAAGATCCGGCGAGGGGGCAGTTCTTC
NA	NA	TRBV6-5	TRBJ1-5	CASSYDQWPQHF	TGTGCCAGCAGTTACGACCAGTGGCCCCAGCATTTT
NA	NA	TRBV2	TRBJ2-7	CASSESLYINYEQYF	TGTGCCAGCAGTGAGTCCCTATACATAAACTACGAGCAGTACTTC
NA	TRBD1	TRBV27	TRBJ1-2	CASKGTAWDGYTF	TGTGCCAGTAAAGGGACAGCCTGGGATGGCTACACCTTC
NA	NA	TRBV15	TRBJ2-1	CATSRGGGDEQFF	TGTGCCACCAGCAGAGGGGGTGGCGATGAGCAGTTCTTC
NA	NA	TRBV5-3	TRBJ1-5	CASSQQGNSNQPQHF	TGTGCCAGCAGCCAGCAGGGGAATAGCAATCAGCCCCAGCATTTT
NA	TRBD2	TRBV6-5	TRBJ2-1	CASSPGGANEQFF	TGTGCCAGCAGTCCCGGGGGGGCCAATGAGCAGTTCTTC
NA	TRBD2	TRBV2	TRBJ2-1	CASIPRTSGINEQFF	TGTGCCAGCATTCCCAGGACTAGCGGGATTAATGAGCAGTTCTTC
few	NA	TRBV9	TRBJ1-5	CASSVGNQPQHF	TGTGCCAGCAGCGTAGGGAATCAGCCCCAGCATTTT
once	NA	TRBV29-1	TRBJ1-1	CSVEEENTEAFF	TGCAGCGTTGAAGAGGAGAACACTGAAGCTTTCTTT
NA	NA	TRBV2	TRBJ1-5	CASRPEWEQPQHF	TGTGCCAGCAGGCCCGAGTGGGAACAGCCCCAGCATTTT
NA	NA	TRBV2	TRBJ1-6	CASSMDISHSPLHF	TGTGCCAGCAGTATGGACATTTCCCATTCACCCCTCCACTTT
NA	NA	TRBV27	TRBJ2-1	CASSLQLAYNEQFF	TGTGCCAGCAGTTTACAACTAGCCTACAATGAGCAGTTCTTC
NA	NA	TRBV28	TRBJ2-7	CASSLMAASYEQYF	TGTGCCAGCAGTTTAATGGCGGCTTCCTACGAGCAGTACTTC
NA	NA	TRBV10-2	TRBJ2-3	CASSALAEYNTDTQYF	TGCGCCAGCAGTGCCTTAGCGGAGTACAACACAGATACGCAGTATTTT
NA	NA	TRBV5-4	TRBJ1-1	CASSAGVNTEAFF	TGTGCCAGCAGCGCGGGGGTGAACACTGAAGCTTTCTTT
NA	NA	TRBV28	TRBJ2-1	CASSQTVGGGNYNEQFF	TGTGCCAGCAGCCAAACGGTAGGGGGAGGAAATTACAATGAGCAGTTCTTC
once	NA	TRBV27	TRBJ1-1	CASSLRGINTEAFF	TGTGCCAGCAGTTTAAGGGGCATCAACACTGAAGCTTTCTTT
NA	NA	TRBV6-5	TRBJ1-3	CASSSGGGNTIYF	TGTGCCAGCAGTTCGGGGGGCGGAAACACCATATATTTT
NA	TRBD2	TRBV25-1	TRBJ2-3	CASSWTSGTQYF	TGTGCCAGCAGTTGGACTAGCGGGACGCAGTATTTT
NA	NA	TRBV2	TRBJ2-2	CARGTANTGELFF	TGTGCCAGGGGGACGGCGAACACCGGGGAGCTGTTTTTT
NA	NA	TRBV6-5	TRBJ2-1	CASRELVPYNEQFF	TGTGCCAGCAGAGAACTAGTACCCTACAATGAGCAGTTCTTC
NA	TRBD1	TRBV10-3	TRBJ1-4	CAISNHSEGARNEKLFF	TGTGCCATCAGTAATCACAGTGAGGGGGCGCGTAATGAAAAACTGTTTTTT
NA	NA	TRBV6-1	TRBJ2-5	CASSDGVGSQETQYF	TGTGCCAGCAGTGATGGGGTTGGGTCCCAAGAGACCCAGTACTTC
once	NA	TRBV7-9	TRBJ2-3	CASSYWDQRDTQYF	TGTGCCAGCAGCTACTGGGACCAGAGAGATACGCAGTATTTT
NA	TRBD2	TRBV27	TRBJ2-5	CASSLLRREGETQYF	TGTGCCAGCAGTTTACTTCGGCGGGAGGGTGAGACCCAGTACTTC
few	NA	TRBV16	TRBJ1-6	CASSSGVSPLHF	TGTGCCAGCAGCTCAGGGGTTTCACCCCTCCACTTT
NA	NA	TRBV10-3	TRBJ2-3	CAISGSAASTDTQYF	TGTGCCATCAGTGGTTCAGCGGCTAGCACAGATACGCAGTATTTT
once	TRBD1	TRBV15	TRBJ2-3	CATIWRTGDTDTQYF	TGTGCCACCATCTGGAGGACAGGGGATACAGATACGCAGTATTTT
NA	NA	TRBV7-9	TRBJ2-1	CASSATLTYNEQFF	TGTGCCAGCAGCGCTACCCTGACTTACAATGAGCAGTTCTTC
NA	NA	TRBV4-1	TRBJ2-3	CASSRISSADTQYF	TGCGCCAGCAGCCGGATCTCCAGCGCAGATACGCAGTATTTT
NA	NA	TRBV5-1	TRBJ2-3	CASSLAAPDTQYF	TGCGCCAGCAGCTTGGCCGCTCCAGATACGCAGTATTTT
NA	NA	TRBV9	TRBJ2-2	CASSPTGTTGELFF	TGTGCCAGCAGCCCTACAGGGACCACCGGGGAGCTGTTTTTT
NA	NA	TRBV7-3	TRBJ2-3	CASSLGGTTTDTQYF	TGTGCCAGCAGCCTAGGGGGGACTACCACAGATACGCAGTATTTT
NA	TRBD1	TRBV19	TRBJ2-7	CASSTAGGINEQYF	TGTGCCAGTAGTACGGCAGGGGGCATCAACGAGCAGTACTTC
NA	NA	TRBV15	TRBJ2-1	CATSRDRGNEQFF	TGTGCCACCAGCAGAGATCGAGGAAATGAGCAGTTCTTC
NA	TRBD2	TRBV10-3	TRBJ2-1	CAISGPSLAGGQVDEQFF	TGTGCCATCAGTGGCCCTTCCCTAGCGGGGGGCCAGGTCGATGAGCAGTTCTTC
medium-sized	NA	TRBV25-1	TRBJ2-2	CASSEISSQGGHGELFF	TGTGCCAGCAGTGAAATCAGTTCTCAGGGGGGGCACGGGGAGCTGTTTTTT
NA	NA	TRBV7-9	TRBJ1-1	CASSMYQGVTEAFF	TGTGCCAGCAGCATGTACCAGGGTGTTACTGAAGCTTTCTTT
NA	NA	TRBV19	TRBJ2-1	CAAVAYNEQFF	TGTGCCGCAGTAGCTTACAATGAGCAGTTCTTC
NA	TRBD1	TRBV25-1	TRBJ1-1	CASRTGSNTEAFF	TGTGCCAGCCGGACAGGGTCGAACACTGAAGCTTTCTTT
NA	NA	TRBV2	TRBJ1-1	CASSEGFDRSEAFF	TGTGCCAGCAGTGAGGGGTTTGATAGGTCTGAAGCTTTCTTT
NA	NA	TRBV7-7	TRBJ2-5	CASSPGTGLETQYF	TGTGCTAGCAGCCCCGGAACAGGGTTAGAGACCCAGTACTTC